Below, 24 T cell receptor beta chains from the same sample are listed, as sequenced in a study of T cells in Graves' hyperthyroidism and ophthalmopathy. The source material, RNA transcripts, was used to amplify TCR beta CDR3 regions. HTBI primers were the set used in a first-round RT-PCR of the TCR CDR3. TCRdb re-called the multiplex PCR reads with MiXCR, one entry per CDR3 protein. This table has around 690,000 distinct CDR3 sequences, 15% to 20% appearing once. Sequenced input: blood. The receptors originated from a middle-aged man with Graves' hyperthyroidism.

Many counts were recorded for this clonotype. V usage is TRBV30 and J usage is TRBJ1-6, with D maybe TRBD1 (6 bases). CDR1 is GTSNPN and CDR2 is SVGIG in the germline V gene (reference sequence). The CDR3 has 13 residues. With 4 bases removed from V and 7 bases from J, the gap between germline ends came to 11 bases. The CDR3 here is CAWMGHANSPLHF. Here the CDR3 DNA reads TGTGCCTGGATGGGACATGCCAATTCACCCCTCCACTTT.

This clonotype was seen many times. The chain employs TRBV3-1 and TRBJ2-7; 9 bases fit TRBD2. With 1 base clipped from V and 3 bases from J, the junction kept 4 bases outside the gene matches. Germline CDR1 LGHDT, CDR2 YNNKEL (reference sequence). The CDR3 has 15 residues. This CDR3 reads CASSQGTSVYYEQYF. As DNA, the CDR3 is TGTGCCAGCAGCCAAGGGACTAGCGTGTACTACGAGCAGTACTTC.

The gene calls are TRBV28 and TRBJ2-2; TRBD2 agrees at 9 bases. The germline CDR1 and CDR2 sequences are MDHEN and SYDVKM. Trimming took 5 bases from V and 7 from J; bases not matched to a gene: 11. The CDR3 is 16 amino acids. The CDR3 here is CASSDSSGMDGGELFF. The CDR3 DNA sequence: TGTGCCAGCAGTGATTCTAGCGGGATGGATGGCGGGGAGCTGTTTTTT.

The chain is built from TRBV4-1 and TRBJ2-7; D not resolved. CDR3 length: 17 amino acids. The germline gives CDR1 MGHRA, CDR2 YSYEKL. Between the trimmed V and J ends, which lost 6 bases and 1 base, there was a span of 22 bases. The CDR3, as DNA: TGCGCCAGCAGGGATCACGACGCTGACATTTATTCCTACGAGCAGTACTTC. Translated: CASRDHDADIYSYEQYF.

This clonotype was picked up a small number of times. The CDR3 reads CASSTDSSTDTQYF. The CDR3 DNA follows: TGTGCCAGCAGCACGGACAGTAGCACAGATACGCAGTATTTT. This chain links TRBV7-8 with TRBJ2-3; weak D call: TRBD1 (6 bases). This CDR3 spans 14 amino acids. The germline CDR1 and CDR2 sequences are SGHVS and FQNEAQ. The V end was cut by 5 bases, the J end by 0 bases, with 9 bases between.

This clonotype was seen only a few times. Mismatch with germline at one junction end may stem from a read error. The chain links TRBV27 to TRBJ2-7; D might be TRBD1 (6 bases). Looked up from germline, CDR1 is MNHEY and CDR2 is SMNVEV (reference sequence). The CDR3 extends over 14 amino acids. The CDR3 protein is CAGSFSDSTYEQYF. DNA of the CDR3: TGTGCCGGCAGTTTCTCGGACAGTACCTACGAGCAGTACTTC.

CDR3 amino acids: CASSQGRGRATDTQYF. The CDR3 DNA follows: TGTGCCAGCAGCCAAGGTCGCGGGAGGGCCACAGATACGCAGTATTTT. The rearrangement joins TRBV11-3 to TRBJ2-3, with 9 bases matching TRBD2. Unmatched junction bases numbered 8, after V lost 5 bases and J lost 2 bases. CDR1 and CDR2 (germline): SGHNT, YENEEA. CDR3 length: 16 amino acids.

For this clonotype: One end of the junction does not line up with germline, which may come from a read error. The rearrangement uses TRBV12-3 or TRBV12-4 and TRBJ2-7; possibly TRBD1 for D (7 bases). The CDR3 is made up of 14 amino acids. The CDR3 nucleotides are TGTGCCAGCAGCTTTACAGGGGACTCCTACGAGCAGCACTTC. Translation: CASSFTGDSYEQHF.

The V call is TRBV15, the J call TRBJ2-5; D call uncertain. Trimming took off 2 bases at V and 4 bases at J, with 11 bases between the two ends. CDR3 size: 14 residues. Germline CDR1 reads LNHNV; CDR2 reads YYDKDF (reference sequence). The CDR3 DNA sequence: TGTGCCACCAGCAGACCCTCGTCGGGAGAGACCCAGTACTTC. Protein sequence: CATSRPSSGETQYF. Drawing the rest from reference TRBV15 and TRBJ2-5, the complete variable domain is DAMVIQNPRYQVTQFGKPVTLSCSQTLNHNVMYWYQQKSSQAPKLLFHYYDKDFNNEADTPDNFQSRRPNTSFCFLDIRSPGLGDTAMYLCATSRPSSGETQYFGPGTRLLVL.

This clonotype was observed many times. The J gene is TRBJ1-1, the V gene TRBV11-2; maybe TRBD1 (6 bases). The CDR3 contains 16 residues. Germline V gene lookup returns CDR1 SGHAT and CDR2 FQNNGV. V shed 1 base and J shed 3 bases, with 15 bases lying between them. CDR3 nucleotide sequence: TGTGCCAGCAGCTTAGTCGGGGGCGGTTGGGACACTGAAGCTTTCTTT. Its translation is CASSLVGGGWDTEAFF.

The CDR3 sequence: CASSLAPAESNEKLFF. CDR3 DNA: TGCGCCAGCAGCTTGGCCCCGGCAGAGAGTAATGAAAAACTGTTTTTT. The rearrangement joins TRBV5-1 to TRBJ1-4; D remains unclear. Germline CDR1 and CDR2: SGHRS and YFSETQ. CDR3 length equals 16 residues. Trimming cost V 0 bases and J 4 bases, with 13 bases left between them. Full variable domain (remainder filled in from reference TRBV5-1 and TRBJ1-4): KAGVTQTPRYLIKTRGQQVTLSCSPISGHRSVSWYQQTPGQGLQFLFEYFSETQRNKGNFPGRFSGRQFSNSRSEMNVSTLELGDSALYLCASSLAPAESNEKLFFGSGTQLSVL.

This clonotype was seen ten or more times. The J gene is TRBJ2-3, the V gene TRBV28, with a tentative D call TRBD2 (6 bases). Germline lookup yields CDR1 MDHEN and CDR2 SYDVKM. CDR3 length equals 13 residues. V was shortened by 8 bases and J by 4 bases, with 13 bases between the two germline ends. DNA for the CDR3: TGTGCCAGCGCGGGAACGAATCCAGATACGCAGTATTTT. Encoded protein: CASAGTNPDTQYF.

The genes are TRBV25-1 and TRBJ1-5, with D perhaps TRBD1 (5 bases). Trimming cost V 1 base and J 6 bases, with 7 bases left between them. Germline V gene lookup returns CDR1 MGHDK and CDR2 SYGVNS. There are 13 residues in the CDR3. Here the CDR3 reads CASSESGTQPQHF. The CDR3 nucleotides read TGTGCCAGCAGTGAATCGGGGACTCAGCCCCAGCATTTT.

The V and J genes are TRBV19 and TRBJ2-2; possibly TRBD1 for D (6 bases). Germline V gene lookup returns CDR1 LNHDA and CDR2 SQIVND (reference sequence). V was pared by 6 bases and J by 2 bases, with 13 bases between. The CDR3 spans 15 residues. The CDR3 DNA reads TGTGCCAGTAGCCAAACAGGGAGCAACACCGGGGAGCTGTTTTTT. Translating gives CASSQTGSNTGELFF.

This clonotype was observed many times. The gene calls are TRBV11-2 and TRBJ2-5, with D possibly TRBD1 on 5 matching bases. Germline V lookup: CDR1 SGHAT, CDR2 FQNNGV. V lost 2 bases and J lost 7, with 8 bases in between. The CDR3 spans 12 residues. CDR3 loop: CASSLYQGTQYF. DNA for the CDR3: TGTGCCAGCAGCTTATATCAGGGGACCCAGTACTTC.

The rearrangement uses TRBV2 and TRBJ2-7; the match to TRBD2 covers 11 bases. V shed 2 bases, J shed 4 bases, and the junction held 4 bases outside the gene matches. Germline V gives CDR1 SNHLY, CDR2 FYNNEI. This CDR3 has 15 residues. CDR3 sequence reads: CASSELTSGDYEQYF. The CDR3 DNA reads TGTGCCAGCAGTGAATTGACTAGCGGGGATTACGAGCAGTACTTC. The variable domain in full, with the rest retrieved from reference TRBV2 and TRBJ2-7, is EPEVTQTPSHQVTQMGQEVILRCVPISNHLYFYWYRQILGQKVEFLVSFYNNEISEKSEIFDDQFSVERPDGSNFTLKIRSTKLEDSAMYFCASSELTSGDYEQYFGPGTRLTVT.

This clonotype was observed at least ten times. The chain employs TRBV28 and TRBJ1-6, with 9 bases that match TRBD1. CDR3 size: 16 residues. V shed 7 bases, J shed 7 bases, and the junction held 11 bases outside the gene matches. Germline V CDR1 and CDR2: MDHEN, SYDVKM. CDR3 DNA: TGTGCCAGCAACGGCCGGGACAGGGCTCGGAATTCACCCCTCCACTTT. It encodes CASNGRDRARNSPLHF.

This sequence joins TRBV15 and TRBJ2-6; D call uncertain. V lost 0 bases and J lost 2, with 8 bases in between. The CDR3 length is 16 residues. The germline V gene has CDR1 LNHNV and CDR2 YYDKDF (reference sequence). CDR3 coding DNA: TGTGCCACCAGCAGAGATCGAGGTGCTGGGGCCAACGTCCTGACTTTC. Translated: CATSRDRGAGANVLTF.

This chain links TRBV5-1 with TRBJ2-1; 7 positions agree with TRBD2. V was pared by 4 bases and J by 8 bases, with 15 bases of the junction left unmatched. The CDR3 consists of 16 residues. Germline V gives CDR1 SGHRS, CDR2 YFSETQ. The CDR3 DNA reads TGCGCCAGCAGCCAGATTAGGACTAGGAGGTACGATGAGCAGTTCTTC. Its protein product is CASSQIRTRRYDEQFF.

This clonotype was observed a handful of times. A read error may be the cause here, since a much bigger clone is one base away. This sequence joins TRBV7-9 and TRBJ2-2; TRBD1 or TRBD2 may be the D gene (5 bases each). Germline V CDR1 and CDR2: SEHNR, FQNEAQ (reference sequence). This CDR3 has 16 amino acids. This CDR3 reads CASSSLGGTGTGELLF. In DNA, the CDR3 is TGTGCCAGCAGCTCCTTAGGTGGGACGGGGACCGGGGAGCTGCTTTTT. Full variable domain (outside the CDR3, taken from reference TRBV7-9 and TRBJ2-2): DTGVSQNPRHKITKRGQNVTFRCDPISEHNRLYWYRQTLGQGPEFLTYFQNEAQLEKSRLLSDRFSAERPKGSFSTLEIQRTEQGDSAMYLCASSSLGGTGTGELLFGEGSRLTVL.

This clonotype was seen more than once but under ten times. The gene calls are TRBV4-3 and TRBJ2-7; 7 nucleotides match TRBD2. J lost 1 base, V lost 3 bases, and 3 bases had no gene match. The CDR3 runs 14 residues. The germline CDR1 and CDR2 sequences are LGHNA and YSLEER. CDR3 region: CASSHGLESYEQYF. The CDR3 DNA is TGCGCCAGCAGCCATGGACTAGAGTCCTACGAGCAGTACTTC.

This clonotype was recorded many times. V is TRBV30 and J is TRBJ1-1; maybe TRBD1 (6 bases). The germline V gene encodes CDR1 GTSNPN and CDR2 SVGIG (reference sequence). Trimming took off 1 base at V and 7 bases at J, with 10 bases between the two ends. This CDR3 spans 12 amino acids. The CDR3 DNA follows: TGTGCCTGGAGTGCTGGACAGAGTGAAGCTTTCTTT. Translated: CAWSAGQSEAFF.

The chain joins TRBV20-1 to TRBJ1-1; unclear D gene. Trimming took 3 bases from V and 7 from J, leaving 9 bases between them. Germline V gene data show CDR1 as DFQATT and CDR2 as SNEGSKA (reference sequence). The CDR3 is made up of 11 amino acids. The DNA for the CDR3 is TGCAGTGCTAGGCCGATGAGTGAAGCTTTCTTT. Protein sequence: CSARPMSEAFF.

The chain combines TRBV20-1 with TRBJ1-4, with no clear D. This CDR3 has 15 residues. Germline V gives CDR1 DFQATT, CDR2 SNEGSKA (reference sequence). V lost 6 bases and J 7 bases, leaving 21 bases between the germline ends. CDR3 amino acids: CSAGLDGVRSEKLFF. The DNA for the CDR3 is TGCAGTGCCGGCCTCGATGGGGTGAGGAGTGAAAAACTGTTTTTT.